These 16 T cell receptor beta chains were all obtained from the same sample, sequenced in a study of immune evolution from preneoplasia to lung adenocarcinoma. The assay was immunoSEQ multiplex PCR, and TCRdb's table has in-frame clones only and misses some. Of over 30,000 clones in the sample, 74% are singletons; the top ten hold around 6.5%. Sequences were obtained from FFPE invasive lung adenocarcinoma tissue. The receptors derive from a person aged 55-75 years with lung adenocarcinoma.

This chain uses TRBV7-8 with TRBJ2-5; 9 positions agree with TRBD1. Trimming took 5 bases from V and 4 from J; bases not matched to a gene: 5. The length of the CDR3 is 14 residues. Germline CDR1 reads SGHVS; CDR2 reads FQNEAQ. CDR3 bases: TGTGCCAGCAGCAGACAACAGGGGGCAGAGACCCAGTACTTC. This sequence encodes CASSRQQGAETQYF.

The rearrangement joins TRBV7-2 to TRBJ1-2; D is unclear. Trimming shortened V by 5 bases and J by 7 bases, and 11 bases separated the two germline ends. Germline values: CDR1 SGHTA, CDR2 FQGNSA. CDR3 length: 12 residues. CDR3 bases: TGTGCCAGCAGCCCCCCTCCGGGTGGCTACACCTTC. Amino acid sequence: CASSPPPGGYTF.

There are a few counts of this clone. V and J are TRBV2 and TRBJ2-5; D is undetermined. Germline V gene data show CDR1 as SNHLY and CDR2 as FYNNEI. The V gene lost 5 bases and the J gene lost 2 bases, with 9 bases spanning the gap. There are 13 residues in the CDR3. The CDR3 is CASSYVEQETQYF. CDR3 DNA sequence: TGTGCCAGCAGTTATGTGGAGCAAGAGACCCAGTACTTC.

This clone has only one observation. The CDR3 sequence is CASSQEDRGAYGYTF. The CDR3 DNA reads as TGTGCCAGCAGCCAAGAAGACAGGGGGGCGTATGGCTACACCTTC. The rearrangement uses TRBV14 and TRBJ1-2; TRBD1 aligns across 9 bases. Unmatched junction bases numbered 4, after V lost 0 bases and J lost 5 bases. This CDR3 contains 15 residues. Germline values: CDR1 SGHDN, CDR2 FVKESK.

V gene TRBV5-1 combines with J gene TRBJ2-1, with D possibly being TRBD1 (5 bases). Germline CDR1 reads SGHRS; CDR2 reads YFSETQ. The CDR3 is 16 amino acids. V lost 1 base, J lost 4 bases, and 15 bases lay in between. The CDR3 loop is CASSLPSGMGYNEQFF. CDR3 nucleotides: TGCGCCAGCAGCTTGCCCTCAGGGATGGGGTACAATGAGCAGTTCTTC.

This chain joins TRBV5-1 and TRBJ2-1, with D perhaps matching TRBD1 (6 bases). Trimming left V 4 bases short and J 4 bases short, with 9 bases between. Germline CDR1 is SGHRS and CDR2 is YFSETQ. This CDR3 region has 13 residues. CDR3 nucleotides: TGCGCCAGCAGCCCGGACAGTTACAATGAGCAGTTCTTC. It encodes CASSPDSYNEQFF.

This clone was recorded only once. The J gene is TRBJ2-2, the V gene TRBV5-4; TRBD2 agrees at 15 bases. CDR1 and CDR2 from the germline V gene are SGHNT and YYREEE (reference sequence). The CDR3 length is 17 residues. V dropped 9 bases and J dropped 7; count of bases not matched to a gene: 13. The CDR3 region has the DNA TGTGCCATCACCACCGGGACTAGCGGGAGGTTTGGCGGGGAGCTGTTTTTT. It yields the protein CAITTGTSGRFGGELFF.

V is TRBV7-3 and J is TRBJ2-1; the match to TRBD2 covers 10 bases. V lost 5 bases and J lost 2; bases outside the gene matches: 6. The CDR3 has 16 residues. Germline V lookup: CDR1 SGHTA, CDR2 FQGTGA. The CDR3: CASSMSSGSPYNEQFF. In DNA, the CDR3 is TGTGCCAGCAGCATGTCTAGCGGGAGCCCCTACAATGAGCAGTTCTTC.

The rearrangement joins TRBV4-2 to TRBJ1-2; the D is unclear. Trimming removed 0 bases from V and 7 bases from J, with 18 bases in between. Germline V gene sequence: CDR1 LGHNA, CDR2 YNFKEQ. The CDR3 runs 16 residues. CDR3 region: CASSQDAHSIYAGYTF. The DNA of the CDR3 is TGTGCCAGCAGCCAAGATGCCCATTCGATATATGCTGGCTACACCTTC.

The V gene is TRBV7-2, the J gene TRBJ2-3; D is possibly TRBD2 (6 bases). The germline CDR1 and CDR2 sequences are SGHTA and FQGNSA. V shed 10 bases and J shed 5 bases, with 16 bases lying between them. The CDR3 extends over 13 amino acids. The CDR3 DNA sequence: TGTGCCACCAAGGACTACCTCGGAGATACGCAGTATTTT. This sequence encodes CATKDYLGDTQYF.

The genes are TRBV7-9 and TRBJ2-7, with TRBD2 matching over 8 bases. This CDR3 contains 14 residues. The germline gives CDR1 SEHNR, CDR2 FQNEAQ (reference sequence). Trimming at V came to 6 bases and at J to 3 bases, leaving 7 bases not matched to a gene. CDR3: CASRNAGGGYEQYF. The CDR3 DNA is TGTGCCAGCAGGAACGCGGGGGGAGGCTACGAGCAGTACTTC.

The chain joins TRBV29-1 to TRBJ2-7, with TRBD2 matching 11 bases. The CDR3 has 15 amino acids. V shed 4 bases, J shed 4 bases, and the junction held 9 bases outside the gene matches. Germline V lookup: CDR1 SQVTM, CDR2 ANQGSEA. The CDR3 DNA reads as TGCAGCGTTGCCCCAAAACTAGCGGGAGTGTACGAGCAGTACTTC. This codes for CSVAPKLAGVYEQYF.

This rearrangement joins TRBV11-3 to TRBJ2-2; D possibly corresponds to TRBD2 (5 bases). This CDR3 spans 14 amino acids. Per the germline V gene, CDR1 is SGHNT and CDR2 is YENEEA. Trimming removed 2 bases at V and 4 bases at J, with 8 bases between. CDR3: CASSLSGSTGELFF. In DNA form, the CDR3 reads TGTGCCAGCAGCTTATCGGGGTCCACCGGGGAGCTGTTTTTT.

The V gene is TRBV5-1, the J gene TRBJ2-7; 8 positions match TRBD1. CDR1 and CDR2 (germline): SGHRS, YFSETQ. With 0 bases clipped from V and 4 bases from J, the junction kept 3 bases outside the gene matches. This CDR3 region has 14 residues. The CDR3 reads CASSLGTGFYEQYF. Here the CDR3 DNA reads TGCGCCAGCAGCTTGGGGACAGGGTTTTACGAGCAGTACTTC.

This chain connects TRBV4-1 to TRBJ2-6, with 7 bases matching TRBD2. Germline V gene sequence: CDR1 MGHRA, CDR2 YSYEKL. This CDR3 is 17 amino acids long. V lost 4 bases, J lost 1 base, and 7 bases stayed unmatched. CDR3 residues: CASSLGGGNSGANVLTF. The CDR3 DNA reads TGCGCCAGCAGCCTGGGGGGAGGGAATTCTGGGGCCAACGTCCTGACTTTC.

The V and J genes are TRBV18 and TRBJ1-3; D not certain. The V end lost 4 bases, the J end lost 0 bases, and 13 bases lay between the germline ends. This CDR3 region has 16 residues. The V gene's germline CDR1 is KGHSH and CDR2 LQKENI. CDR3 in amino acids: CASSQSTVDSGNTIYF. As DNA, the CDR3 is TGTGCCAGCTCACAGTCGACCGTTGACTCTGGAAACACCATATATTTT.